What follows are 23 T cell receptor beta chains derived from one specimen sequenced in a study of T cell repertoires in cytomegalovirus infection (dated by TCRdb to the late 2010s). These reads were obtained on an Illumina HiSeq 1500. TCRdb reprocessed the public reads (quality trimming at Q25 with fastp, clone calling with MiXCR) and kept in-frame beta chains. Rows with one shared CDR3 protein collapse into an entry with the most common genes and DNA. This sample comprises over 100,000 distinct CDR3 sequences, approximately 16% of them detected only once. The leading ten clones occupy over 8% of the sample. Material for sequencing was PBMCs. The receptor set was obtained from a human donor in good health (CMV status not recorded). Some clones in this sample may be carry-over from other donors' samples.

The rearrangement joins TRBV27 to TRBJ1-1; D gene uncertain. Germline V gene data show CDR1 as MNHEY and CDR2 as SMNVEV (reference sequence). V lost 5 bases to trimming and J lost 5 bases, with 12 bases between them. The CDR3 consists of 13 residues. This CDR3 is CASSMRWWTEAFF. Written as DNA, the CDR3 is TGTGCCAGCAGTATGCGGTGGTGGACTGAAGCTTTCTTT.

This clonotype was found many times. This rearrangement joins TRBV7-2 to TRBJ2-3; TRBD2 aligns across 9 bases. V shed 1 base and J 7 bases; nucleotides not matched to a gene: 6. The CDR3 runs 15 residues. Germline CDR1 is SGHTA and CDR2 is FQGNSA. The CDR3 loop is CASSLGGGAGNTQYF. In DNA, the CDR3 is TGTGCCAGCAGCTTAGGCGGGGGGGCAGGAAATACGCAGTATTTT. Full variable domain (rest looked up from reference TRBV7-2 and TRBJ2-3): GAGVSQSPSNKVTEKGKDVELRCDPISGHTALYWYRQSLGQGLEFLIYFQGNSAPDKSGLPSDRFSAERTGGSVSTLTIQRTQQEDSAVYLCASSLGGGAGNTQYFGPGTRLTVL.

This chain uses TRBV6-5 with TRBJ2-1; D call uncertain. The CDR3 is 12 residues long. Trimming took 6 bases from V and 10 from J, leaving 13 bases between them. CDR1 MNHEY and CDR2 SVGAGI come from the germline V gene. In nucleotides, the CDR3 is TGTGCCAGCAGAACCAAGGGCGGCGAGCAGTTCTTC. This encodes CASRTKGGEQFF.

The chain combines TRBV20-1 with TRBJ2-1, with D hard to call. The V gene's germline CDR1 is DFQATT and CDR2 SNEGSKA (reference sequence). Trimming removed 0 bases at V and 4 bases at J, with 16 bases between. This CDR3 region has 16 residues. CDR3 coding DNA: TGCAGTGCTAGAGATGACGCCCTTATACTATACAATGAGCAGTTCTTC. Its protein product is CSARDDALILYNEQFF.

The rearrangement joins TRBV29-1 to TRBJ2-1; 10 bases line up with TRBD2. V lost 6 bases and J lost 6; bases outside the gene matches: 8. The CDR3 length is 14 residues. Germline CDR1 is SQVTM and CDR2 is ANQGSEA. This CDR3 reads CSVRSGGALNEQFF. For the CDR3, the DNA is TGCAGCGTGAGAAGCGGGGGGGCGCTCAATGAGCAGTTCTTC.

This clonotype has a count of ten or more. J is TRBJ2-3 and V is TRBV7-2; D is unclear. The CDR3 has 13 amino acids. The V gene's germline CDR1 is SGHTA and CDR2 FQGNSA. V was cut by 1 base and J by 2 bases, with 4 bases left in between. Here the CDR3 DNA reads TGTGCCAGCAGCTTAGGATACACAGATACGCAGTATTTT. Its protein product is CASSLGYTDTQYF.

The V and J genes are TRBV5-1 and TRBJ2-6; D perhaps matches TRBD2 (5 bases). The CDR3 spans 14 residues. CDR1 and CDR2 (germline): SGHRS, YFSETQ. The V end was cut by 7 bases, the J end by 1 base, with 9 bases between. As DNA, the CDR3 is TGCGCCAGCGGACTCCAATCTGGGGCCAACGTCCTGACTTTC. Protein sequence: CASGLQSGANVLTF.

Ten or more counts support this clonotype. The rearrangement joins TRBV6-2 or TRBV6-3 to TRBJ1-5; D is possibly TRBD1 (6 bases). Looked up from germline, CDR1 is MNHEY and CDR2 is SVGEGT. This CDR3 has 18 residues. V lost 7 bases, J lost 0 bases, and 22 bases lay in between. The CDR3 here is CASTPGQPRRDSNQPQHF. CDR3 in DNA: TGTGCCAGCACCCCCGGACAGCCCCGGCGGGATAGCAATCAGCCCCAGCATTTT.

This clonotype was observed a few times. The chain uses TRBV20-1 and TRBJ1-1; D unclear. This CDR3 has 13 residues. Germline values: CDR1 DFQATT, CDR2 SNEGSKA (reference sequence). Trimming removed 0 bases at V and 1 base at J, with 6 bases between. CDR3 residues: CSARDPPNTEAFF. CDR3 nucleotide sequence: TGCAGTGCTAGAGATCCACCGAACACTGAAGCTTTCTTT.

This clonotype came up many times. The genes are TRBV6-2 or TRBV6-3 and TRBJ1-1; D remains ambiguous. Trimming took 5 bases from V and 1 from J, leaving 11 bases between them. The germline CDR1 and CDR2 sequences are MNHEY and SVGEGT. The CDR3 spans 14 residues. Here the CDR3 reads CASSQDSRNTEAFF. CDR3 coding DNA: TGTGCCAGCAGTCAGGACTCACGGAACACTGAAGCTTTCTTT.

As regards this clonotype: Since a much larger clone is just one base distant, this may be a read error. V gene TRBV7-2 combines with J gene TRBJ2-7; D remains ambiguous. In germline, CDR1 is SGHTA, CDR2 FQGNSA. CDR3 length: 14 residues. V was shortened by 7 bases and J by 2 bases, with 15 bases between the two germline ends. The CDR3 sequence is CASIVKTGPYEQYF. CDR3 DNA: TGTGCCAGCATAGTAAAGACCGGCCCCTACGAGCAGTACTTC.

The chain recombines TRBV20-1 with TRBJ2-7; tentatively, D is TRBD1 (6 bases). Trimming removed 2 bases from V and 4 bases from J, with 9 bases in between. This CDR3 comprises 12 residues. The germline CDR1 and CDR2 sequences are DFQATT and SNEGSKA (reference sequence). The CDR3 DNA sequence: TGCAGTGCTAGAAATCAGGGGTACGAGCAGTACTTC. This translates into CSARNQGYEQYF.

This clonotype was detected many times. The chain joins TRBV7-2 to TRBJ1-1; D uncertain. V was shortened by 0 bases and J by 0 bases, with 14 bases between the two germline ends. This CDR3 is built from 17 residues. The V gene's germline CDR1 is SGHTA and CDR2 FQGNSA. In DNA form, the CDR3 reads TGTGCCAGCAGCTTAGCCTCCCAGTACCCCATGAACACTGAAGCTTTCTTT. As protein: CASSLASQYPMNTEAFF.

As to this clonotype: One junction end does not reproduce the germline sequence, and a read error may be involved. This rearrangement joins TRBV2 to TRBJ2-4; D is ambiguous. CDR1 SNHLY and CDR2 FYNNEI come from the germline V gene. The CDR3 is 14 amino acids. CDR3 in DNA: TGTGCCAGCAGTGAAGGCATAGGAAGAGACATTCAGTATTTC. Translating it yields CASSEGIGRDIQYF.

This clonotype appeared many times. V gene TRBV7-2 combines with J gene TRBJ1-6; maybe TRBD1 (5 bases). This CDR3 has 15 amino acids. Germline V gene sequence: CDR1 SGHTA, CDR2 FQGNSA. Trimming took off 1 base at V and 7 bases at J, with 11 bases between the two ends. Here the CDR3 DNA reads TGTGCCAGCAGCTTAGACAGGTTGGAGAATTCACCCCTCCACTTT. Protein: CASSLDRLENSPLHF.

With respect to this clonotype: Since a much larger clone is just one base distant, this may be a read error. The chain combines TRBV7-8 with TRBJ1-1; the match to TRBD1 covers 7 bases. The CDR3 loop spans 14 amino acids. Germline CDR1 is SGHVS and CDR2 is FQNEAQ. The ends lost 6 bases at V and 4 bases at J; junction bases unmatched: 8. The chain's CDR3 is CASRRTGDGTEAFF. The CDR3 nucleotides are TGTGCCAGCAGACGTACAGGGGATGGCACTGAAGCTTTCTTT.

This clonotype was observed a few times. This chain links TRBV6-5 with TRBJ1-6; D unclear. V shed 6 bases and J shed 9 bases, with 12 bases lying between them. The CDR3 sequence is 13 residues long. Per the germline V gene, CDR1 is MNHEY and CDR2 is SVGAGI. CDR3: CASSQVIGSPLHF. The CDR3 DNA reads TGTGCCAGCAGCCAGGTTATTGGTTCACCCCTCCACTTT.

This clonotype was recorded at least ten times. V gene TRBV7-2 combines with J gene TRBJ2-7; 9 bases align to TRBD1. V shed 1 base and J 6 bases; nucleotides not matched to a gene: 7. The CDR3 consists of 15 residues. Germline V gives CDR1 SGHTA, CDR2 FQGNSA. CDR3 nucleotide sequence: TGTGCCAGCAGCTTAGGCGGGACAGGGTCGGGCGAGCAGTACTTC. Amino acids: CASSLGGTGSGEQYF.

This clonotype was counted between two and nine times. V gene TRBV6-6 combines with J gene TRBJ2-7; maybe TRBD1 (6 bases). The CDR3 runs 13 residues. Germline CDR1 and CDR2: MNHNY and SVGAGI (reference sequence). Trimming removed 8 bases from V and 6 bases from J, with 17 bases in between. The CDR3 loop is CASLSQGRFEQYF. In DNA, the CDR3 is TGTGCCAGCCTGTCCCAGGGGCGGTTCGAGCAGTACTTC.

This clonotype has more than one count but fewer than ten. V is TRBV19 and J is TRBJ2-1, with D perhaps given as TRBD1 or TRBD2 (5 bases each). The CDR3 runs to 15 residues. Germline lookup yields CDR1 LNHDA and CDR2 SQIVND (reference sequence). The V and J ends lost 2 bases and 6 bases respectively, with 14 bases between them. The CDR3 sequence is CASSISFGAVNEQFF. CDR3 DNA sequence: TGTGCCAGTAGTATAAGTTTCGGGGCCGTCAATGAGCAGTTCTTC.

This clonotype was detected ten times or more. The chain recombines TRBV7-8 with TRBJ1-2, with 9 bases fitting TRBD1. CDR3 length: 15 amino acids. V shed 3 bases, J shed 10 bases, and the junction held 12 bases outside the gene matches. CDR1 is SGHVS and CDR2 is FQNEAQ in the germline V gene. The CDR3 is CASSFRTGTGLDYTF. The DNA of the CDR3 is TGTGCCAGCAGCTTCCGAACCGGGACAGGGCTTGACTACACCTTC.

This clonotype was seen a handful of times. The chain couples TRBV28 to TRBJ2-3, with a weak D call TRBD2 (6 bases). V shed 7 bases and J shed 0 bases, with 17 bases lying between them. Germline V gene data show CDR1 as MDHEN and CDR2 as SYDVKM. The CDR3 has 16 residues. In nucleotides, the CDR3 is TGTGCCAGCACCATGGCGGGGACCCGGAGCACAGATACGCAGTATTTT. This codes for CASTMAGTRSTDTQYF. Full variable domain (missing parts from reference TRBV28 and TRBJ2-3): DVKVTQSSRYLVKRTGEKVFLECVQDMDHENMFWYRQDPGLGLRLIYFSYDVKMKEKGDIPEGYSVSREKKERFSLILESASTNQTSMYLCASTMAGTRSTDTQYFGPGTRLTVL.

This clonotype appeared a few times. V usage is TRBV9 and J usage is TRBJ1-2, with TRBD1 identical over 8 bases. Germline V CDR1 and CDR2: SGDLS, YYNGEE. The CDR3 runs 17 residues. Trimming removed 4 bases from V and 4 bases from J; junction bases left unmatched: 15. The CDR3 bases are TGTGCCAGCAGCCCCCGGACAGGGCGCGCCGTCTCCTATGGCTACACCTTC. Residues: CASSPRTGRAVSYGYTF.